This T cell receptor beta chain was identified in a study of T cells and Merkel cell carcinoma outcomes (dated by TCRdb to about 2020). Some background on the complete study: In patients with Merkel cell carcinoma, researchers looked at whether the T-cell repertoire of the tumor, along with T-cell density, could predict clinical outcome.

General findings and caveats noted by the study authors: T-cell repertoire features combined with T-cell density were reported to predict clinical outcomes in Merkel cell carcinoma patients.

This clone was seen a single time. Its recognized antigen is unknown. No clone much larger than this one lies a single base away; base qualities are absent. Library preparation employed the immunoSEQ multiplex PCR assay. Here the immuneACCESS table is served through TCRdb, limited to in-frame sequences with V and J called. Missing clones are a known gap in these copies; in checked studies unresolved V genes cover under half, and the rest lacks a known reason. Recorded for this sample are some 15,000 clones; 81% of them occurred a single time. Roughly 10% of the sample belongs to the ten largest clones. Samples came from patients with Merkel cell carcinoma. This TCR was sampled from a human donor with Merkel cell carcinoma. Input material: tumor tissue from Merkel cell carcinoma.

The DNA is TGCGCCAGCAGCGTGGACAGCCCCCACTATGGCTACACCTTC. Protein translation: CASSVDSPHYGYTF. Rearrangement joined TRBV5-1 to TRBJ1-2, and the D gene may be TRBD1, 6 bases matching. Including the terminal cysteine and phenylalanine, the CDR3 comprises 14 residues. Only the CDR3 DNA stays, 42 bases, in frame from base 1. The V and J ends are trimmed by 4 bases and 3 bases, leaving 13 bases between them. Via the germline V gene, CDR1 is SGHRS and CDR2 YFSETQ.